These 2 T cell receptor beta chains originate from one sample sequenced in a study of T-cell reconstitution after alpha-beta-depleted transplantation in children. Preparation of the TCRbeta library involved a method that used unique molecular identifiers. TCRdb independently ran MiXCR on the PCR reads; one entry per CDR3 protein. The data show some 350,000 distinct CDR3 sequences, 9% to 12% seen once. The input for sequencing was PBMCs from the stem cell graft donor, taken from the stem cell graft. These receptors all come from a human donor who donated a stem cell graft to a child with acute lymphoblastic leukemia.

At least ten counts were recorded for this clonotype. J is TRBJ2-7 and V is TRBV2; D call uncertain. The CDR3 runs to 14 residues. Trimming took 5 bases from V and 0 from J, leaving 11 bases between them. Germline CDR1 and CDR2: SNHLY and FYNNEI. Written as DNA, the CDR3 is TGTGCCAGCAGTCGTATGTCGAGCTCCTACGAGCAGTACTTC. Protein: CASSRMSSSYEQYF.

This clonotype has just a few counts. This chain links TRBV5-1 with TRBJ1-3; no firm D call. V gave up 0 bases and J gave up 0 bases, with 7 bases separating them. Germline CDR1 SGHRS, CDR2 YFSETQ. The CDR3 totals 15 residues. DNA of the CDR3: TGCGCCAGCAGCTTGGAGGGAGCCTCTGGAAACACCATATATTTT. It specifies CASSLEGASGNTIYF.